This TCR beta chain was recovered during a study of beta chain features in type 1 diabetes. Study-wide background: Over all samples combined, 90 million to 140 million sorted cells were examined.

Whole-study results and caveats: Sequencing of cDNA might inflate the share of cells that strongly express TCR. Among patients with Type 1 diabetes, TCRB CDR3s were moderately but significantly shorter in every one of the four CD4+ subsets. In comparison with healthy donors, patients had naive, central memory and Treg TCRB repertoires that appeared more similar.

Remarks on this clone: What it binds is unknown.

TCRB transcripts that were expressed got sequenced, as all of the isolated RNA had been reverse transcribed. Clones were read by immunoSEQ multiplex PCR, and TCRdb kept only the in-frame ones, dropping some. Here the sample spans some 160,000 clones, 7% to 10% being singletons. The germline V gene has CDR1 SGHNT and CDR2 YYREEE (reference sequence). The CDR3 is made up of 17 amino acids. With 4 bases removed from V and 0 bases from J, the gap between germline ends came to 16 bases. The sample consisted of central memory CD4+ T cells from blood. This sequence was found in a woman aged 18-29 years in good health. This chain uses TRBV5-4 with TRBJ2-2, with D possibly TRBD2 on 5 matching bases. Written as DNA, the CDR3 is TGTGCCAGCAGCCCCGTTAACGGGGTCGCGAACACCGGGGAGCTGTTTTTT. It encodes CASSPVNGVANTGELFF.